Sequencing of this T cell receptor beta chain was carried out in a study of T cell repertoires in cytomegalovirus infection. A single record per CDR3 protein comes from TCRdb applying MiXCR to the reads. The data contain some 300,000 distinct CDR3 sequences, 9.6% of them singletons. Comment on this clonotype: Its target is not known.

Study-wide points: Identification of carriers of CMV plus the relevant HLA was achieved through cumulative public TCR beta family frequency. What dominated the ex vivo response were HLA-C-restricted CMV-specific TCR beta clonotypes.

The clonotype comes from a human donor in good health (CMV status not recorded). Some clones in this sample may be carry-over from other donors' samples. Source material: PBMCs.

This chain's CDR3 is CASRGAPLGAFF. CDR3 bases: TGTGCCAGCAGGGGTGCTCCCCTGGGAGCTTTCTTT. The rearrangement joins TRBV11-2 to TRBJ1-1; D is uncertain. V shed 6 bases and J shed 10 bases, with 15 bases lying between them. Germline-derived CDR1 and CDR2 are SGHAT and FQNNGV. The CDR3 length is 12 residues. The full variable domain, completed using reference TRBV11-2 and TRBJ1-1, is EAGVAQSPRYKIIEKRQSVAFWCNPISGHATLYWYQQILGQGPKLLIQFQNNGVVDDSQLPKDRFSAERLKGVDSTLKIQPAKLEDSAVYLCASRGAPLGAFFGQGTRLTVV.